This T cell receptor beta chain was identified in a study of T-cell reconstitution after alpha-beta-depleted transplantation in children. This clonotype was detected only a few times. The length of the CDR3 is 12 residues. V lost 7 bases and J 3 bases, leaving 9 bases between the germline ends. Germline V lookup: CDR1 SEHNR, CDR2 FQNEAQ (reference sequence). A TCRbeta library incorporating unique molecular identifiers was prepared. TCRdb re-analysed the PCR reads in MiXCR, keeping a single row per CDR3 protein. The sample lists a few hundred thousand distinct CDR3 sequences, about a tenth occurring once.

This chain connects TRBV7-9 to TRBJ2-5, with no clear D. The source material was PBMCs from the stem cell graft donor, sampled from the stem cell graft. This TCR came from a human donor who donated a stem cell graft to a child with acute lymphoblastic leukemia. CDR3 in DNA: TGTGCCAGCACTCGGCTAGAAGAGACCCAGTACTTC. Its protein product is CASTRLEETQYF.